Below, one TCR beta chain is given with its context. This entry belongs to a study of patients and donors after allogeneic stem cell transplantation. This CDR3 region has 16 residues. CDR1 is SGHRS and CDR2 is YFSETQ in the germline V gene. V was pared by 4 bases and J by 0 bases, with 6 bases of the junction left unmatched. TCRdb redid the calling of the RT-PCR reads with MiXCR, one entry per CDR3 protein. This table holds about 160,000 distinct CDR3 sequences, 24% found once. The V call is TRBV5-1, the J call TRBJ2-2, with TRBD1 matching 7 bases. The specimen was blood, either unsorted or a sorted T cell fraction (not recorded which). The receptor was derived from a human donor who was either an allogeneic HSCT recipient or a stem cell or donor lymphocyte infusion donor (not recorded which). It is not recorded whose cells these are; they may come from a transplant donor. In nucleotides, the CDR3 is TGCGCCAGCAGCCAAACCGGGACAGCGAACACCGGGGAGCTGTTTTTT. It codes for CASSQTGTANTGELFF. The full variable domain, in which reference TRBV5-1 and TRBJ2-2 provide the parts outside the CDR3, is KAGVTQTPRYLIKTRGQQVTLSCSPISGHRSVSWYQQTPGQGLQFLFEYFSETQRNKGNFPGRFSGRQFSNSRSEMNVSTLELGDSALYLCASSQTGTANTGELFFGEGSRLTVL.